One sample yielded the 20 T cell receptor beta chains listed below, sequenced in a study of preoperative IRX-2 immunotherapy in early breast cancer. The protocol was immunoSEQ multiplex PCR, while the TCRdb copy is restricted to in-frame clones and leaves out a portion. The sample gives around 34,000 clones, around four fifths of which show up once; just under 2.5% is in the top ten. Described treatment: preoperative locoregional IRX-2 cytokine immunotherapy. Specimen: lymph node tissue, collected from a patient treated with IRX-2 immunotherapy. Receptors originate from a human donor with breast cancer.

The chain joins TRBV5-1 to TRBJ1-2; TRBD1 matches at 10 bases. Trimming took 4 bases from V and 10 from J; bases not matched to a gene: 13. The length of the CDR3 is 15 residues. CDR1 is SGHRS, CDR2 YFSETQ, per germline. The CDR3 bases are TGCGCCAGCAGCCAAGATTGGGGGGACAGGGGCCTCTACACCTTC. Translated: CASSQDWGDRGLYTF.

V usage is TRBV29-1 and J usage is TRBJ2-1; tentative D call: TRBD2 (5 bases). Between the trimmed V and J ends, which lost 8 bases and 0 bases, there was a span of 14 bases. The CDR3 has 14 amino acids. Germline V lookup: CDR1 SQVTM, CDR2 ANQGSEA. The CDR3 DNA is TGCAGCAGTGTAGCGCAGAGCTCCTACAATGAGCAGTTCTTC. Translated, it gives CSSVAQSSYNEQFF.

The chain carries TRBV30 and TRBJ1-3; D ambiguous. The CDR3 spans 13 residues. Germline V gives CDR1 GTSNPN, CDR2 SVGIG (reference sequence). V was pared by 0 bases and J by 2 bases, with 5 bases between. Here the CDR3 DNA reads TGTGCCTGGAGTGTAAATCCTGGAAACACCATATATTTT. Translated: CAWSVNPGNTIYF.

The rearrangement joins TRBV18 to TRBJ2-1; tentative D call: TRBD1 (6 bases). The CDR3 sequence is 13 residues long. Germline values: CDR1 KGHSH, CDR2 LQKENI. With 3 bases removed from V and 9 bases from J, the gap between germline ends came to 12 bases. CDR3 sequence (DNA): TGTGCCAGCTCACCCAGGGGTTCTTCTGAGCAGTTCTTC. It yields the protein CASSPRGSSEQFF.

The CDR3, as DNA: TGCGCCAGCAGCCAAGTTTCCGGTAGTGGTGAAAAACTGTTTTTT. Its translation is CASSQVSGSGEKLFF. V usage is TRBV4-1 and J usage is TRBJ1-4, with D uncertain. CDR1 is MGHRA, CDR2 YSYEKL, per germline. Trimming stripped 1 base from V and 7 bases from J, with 13 bases between. CDR3 size: 15 residues.

V gene TRBV6-8 combines with J gene TRBJ2-1; tentative D call: TRBD1 (6 bases). CDR1 is MNHGY, CDR2 SAAAGT, per germline. The CDR3 sequence is 15 residues long. V lost 3 bases and J lost 7, with 16 bases in between. The CDR3 sequence: CASSYGQKVGNEQFF. In DNA form, the CDR3 reads TGTGCCAGCAGTTATGGACAGAAAGTCGGGAATGAGCAGTTCTTC.

The rearrangement joins TRBV6-9 to TRBJ2-7; 7 bases map to TRBD2. The length of the CDR3 is 15 residues. Looked up from germline, CDR1 is MNHGY and CDR2 is SVAAGI. Trimming took 4 bases from V and 2 from J; bases not matched to a gene: 8. CDR3 DNA sequence: TGTGCCAGCAGTTCTGGTGGGAGGGTCCCCTACGAGCAGTACTTC. Protein: CASSSGGRVPYEQYF.

CDR3 protein: CSVKRGASTDTQYF. CDR3 DNA sequence: TGCAGCGTCAAAAGGGGGGCTAGCACAGATACGCAGTATTTT. The chain employs TRBV29-1 and TRBJ2-3, with D perhaps being TRBD1 or TRBD2 (6 bases each). V was shortened by 6 bases and J by 0 bases, with 13 bases between the two germline ends. This CDR3 contains 14 residues. Germline V gives CDR1 SQVTM, CDR2 ANQGSEA.

The chain links TRBV29-1 to TRBJ1-1; TRBD1 is a possible D gene (6 bases). The germline V and J ends were trimmed by 2 bases and 1 base, with 14 bases remaining between them. The CDR3 runs 15 residues. Germline assignment: CDR1 SQVTM and CDR2 ANQGSEA. This chain's CDR3 is CSVERQGYWNTEAFF. The CDR3 region has the DNA TGCAGCGTTGAACGGCAGGGGTATTGGAACACTGAAGCTTTCTTT.

This clone was detected only a few times. The rearrangement uses TRBV15 and TRBJ2-6; D remains unclear. From germline, CDR1 is LNHNV and CDR2 YYDKDF (reference sequence). The CDR3 length is 15 residues. The V end lost 3 bases, the J end lost 4 bases, and 10 bases lay between the germline ends. The DNA of the CDR3 is TGTGCCACCAGCAGTTCGAGGAAGGGGGCCAACGTCCTGACTTTC. This sequence encodes CATSSSRKGANVLTF.

With respect to this clone: This sample also contains other DNA sequences that code for the same CDR3. The chain recombines TRBV19 with TRBJ2-2, with a tentative D call TRBD2 (5 bases). The CDR3 is 14 amino acids. V was clipped by 4 bases and J by 1 base, with 7 bases between them. The germline V gene has CDR1 LNHDA and CDR2 SQIVND (reference sequence). CDR3 DNA sequence: TGTGCCAGTAGTACTAGCCGGAACACCGGGGAGCTGTTTTTT. Residues: CASSTSRNTGELFF.

The chain is built from TRBV15 and TRBJ2-1; 12 bases agree with TRBD2. The V gene end was trimmed by 5 bases and the J gene end by 4 bases; junction bases not matched to a gene: 3. CDR1 is LNHNV, CDR2 YYDKDF, per germline (reference sequence). The CDR3 length is 15 residues. The CDR3 DNA sequence: TGTGCCACCAGCGGGACTAGCGGGTCTTACAATGAGCAGTTCTTC. Translated, it gives CATSGTSGSYNEQFF.

This chain links TRBV2 with TRBJ1-4, with D unclear. The germline V and J ends were trimmed by 7 bases and 10 bases, with 22 bases remaining between them. The V gene's germline CDR1 is SNHLY and CDR2 FYNNEI. The length of the CDR3 is 15 residues. This chain's CDR3 is CASNLKPEQRVKLFF. Written as DNA, the CDR3 is TGTGCCAGCAACCTAAAGCCGGAACAGAGGGTAAAACTGTTTTTT.

This clone was seen more than once but under ten times. This rearrangement joins TRBV28 to TRBJ2-7, with D maybe TRBD2 (6 bases). The CDR3 has 15 residues. V was pared by 6 bases and J by 4 bases, with 19 bases between. Per germline, CDR1 MDHEN and CDR2 SYDVKM. The CDR3: CASRPRGTIGYEQYF. The DNA of the CDR3 is TGTGCCAGCAGGCCTCGGGGGACGATCGGGTACGAGCAGTACTTC. The full variable domain, rest sourced from reference TRBV28 and TRBJ2-7, is DVKVTQSSRYLVKRTGEKVFLECVQDMDHENMFWYRQDPGLGLRLIYFSYDVKMKEKGDIPEGYSVSREKKERFSLILESASTNQTSMYLCASRPRGTIGYEQYFGPGTRLTVT.

J is TRBJ1-2 and V is TRBV29-1; no clear D gene. This CDR3 region has 16 residues. Trimming left V 0 bases short and J 4 bases short, with 18 bases between. Germline lookup yields CDR1 SQVTM and CDR2 ANQGSEA. Written as DNA, the CDR3 is TGCAGCGTTGAAGAACAATTACAGAGCGGTCTCTATGGCTACACCTTC. Protein: CSVEEQLQSGLYGYTF.

V is TRBV30 and J is TRBJ1-3; D not certain. The CDR3 extends over 15 amino acids. V was shortened by 6 bases and J by 0 bases, with 15 bases between the two germline ends. Germline CDR1 is GTSNPN and CDR2 is SVGIG (reference sequence). For the CDR3, the DNA is TGTGCCTGCGATCCTGGGTCCTTCTCTGGAAACACCATATATTTT. As protein: CACDPGSFSGNTIYF.

The chain joins TRBV5-1 to TRBJ1-1, with TRBD1 matching 8 bases. The CDR3 consists of 17 residues. The germline V gene has CDR1 SGHRS and CDR2 YFSETQ. The junction had 10 bases not matched to a gene; V was cut back by 0 bases and J by 3 bases. CDR3 sequence: CASSLGGRGPLDTEAFF. DNA of the CDR3: TGCGCCAGCAGCTTGGGGGGCAGGGGGCCTTTAGACACTGAAGCTTTCTTT.

This chain links TRBV25-1 with TRBJ1-1; a weak D match, TRBD1 (5 bases). V was pared by 10 bases and J by 1 base, with 13 bases between. Germline CDR1 MGHDK, CDR2 SYGVNS. The CDR3 extends over 13 amino acids. The CDR3 region is CATGPGANTEAFF. The CDR3 region has the DNA TGTGCCACCGGACCCGGGGCGAACACTGAAGCTTTCTTT.

The chain uses TRBV6-8 and TRBJ1-1; weak D call: TRBD1 (5 bases). This CDR3 comprises 15 residues. The ends were cut back, 8 bases at V and 0 bases at J, with 16 bases in the middle. The germline V gene encodes CDR1 MNHGY and CDR2 SAAAGT. The CDR3 is CASRMTTGLNTEAFF. CDR3 coding DNA: TGTGCCAGCCGAATGACTACGGGACTGAACACTGAAGCTTTCTTT.

The rearrangement uses TRBV4-1 and TRBJ2-6; D not resolved. CDR1 is MGHRA, CDR2 YSYEKL, per germline. The CDR3 contains 15 residues. The ends were cut back, 4 bases at V and 0 bases at J, with 7 bases in the middle. This CDR3 is CASSLHSSGANVLTF. The CDR3 DNA follows: TGCGCCAGCAGCCTCCACAGCTCTGGGGCCAACGTCCTGACTTTC.